This TCR beta chain was obtained from a study of T-cell reconstitution after alpha-beta-depleted transplantation in children. This clonotype was detected only once. Its antigen is as yet unknown. Study outcomes and limitations: When one year had passed after transplant, most T-cell counts and diversity came from newly produced T cells. At around two months after transplant, the alpha-beta T cells were reportedly derived from several hundred expanded clones that came from non-depleted graft cells.

Using unique molecular identifiers, the investigators prepared the TCRbeta library. TCRdb recomputed calls from the PCR reads with MiXCR, one row per CDR3 protein. The data hold 530,000 or so distinct CDR3 sequences, with around 27% observed a single time. This sample comprised PBMCs, obtained before TCRalphabeta/CD19-depleted stem cell transplant. This sequence was found in a boy younger than two with Wiskott-Aldrich syndrome, due to receive a stem cell transplant.

The CDR3 here is CASSPSGQSYEQYF. CDR3 nucleotide sequence: TGTGCCAGCAGTCCGTCGGGACAGTCCTACGAGCAGTACTTC. The chain links TRBV28 to TRBJ2-7; 7 bases line up with TRBD1. J lost 1 base, V lost 5 bases, and 5 bases had no gene match. Germline loops: CDR1 MDHEN, CDR2 SYDVKM. The CDR3 covers 14 residues.